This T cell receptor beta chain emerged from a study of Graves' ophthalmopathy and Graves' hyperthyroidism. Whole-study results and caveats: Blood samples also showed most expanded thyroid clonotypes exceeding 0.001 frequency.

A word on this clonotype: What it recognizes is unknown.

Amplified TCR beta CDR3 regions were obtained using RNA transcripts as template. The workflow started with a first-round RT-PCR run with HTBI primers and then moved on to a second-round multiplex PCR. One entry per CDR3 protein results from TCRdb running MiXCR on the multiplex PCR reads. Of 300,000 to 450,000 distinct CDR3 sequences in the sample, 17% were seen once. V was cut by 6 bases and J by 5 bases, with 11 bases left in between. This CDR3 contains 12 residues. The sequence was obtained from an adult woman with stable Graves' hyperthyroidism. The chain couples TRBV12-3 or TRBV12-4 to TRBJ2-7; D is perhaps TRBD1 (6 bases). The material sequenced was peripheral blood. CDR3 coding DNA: TGTGCCAGCAGCTTGGGGGCGAACGAGCAGTACTTC. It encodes CASSLGANEQYF.